This entry lists 2 T cell receptor beta chains sequenced from one sample in a study of cytomegalovirus exposure and HLA in healthy donors. Researchers ran the PCR with 60 Vbeta and 13 Jbeta primers. Using immunoSEQ multiplex PCR, the repertoire was profiled, and TCRdb retains in-frame clones only, with some absent. This table has about 140,000 clones, 79% appearing once. The sample taken for sequencing was PBMCs. The receptors originated from a man aged 35 to 55 in good health and CMV-seropositive.

CDR3 in amino acids: CSIRTGDGAPLHF. The CDR3 DNA reads TGCAGCATCCGGACAGGGGACGGGGCACCCCTCCACTTT. The chain is built from TRBV29-1 and TRBJ1-6; 9 nucleotides agree with TRBD1. CDR3 length equals 13 residues. J was trimmed by 11 bases and V by 8 bases; bases with no gene match: 10. The V gene's germline CDR1 is SQVTM and CDR2 ANQGSEA. Supplemented by reference TRBV29-1 and TRBJ1-6, the full variable domain reads SAVISQKPSRDICQRGTSLTIQCQVDSQVTMMFWYRQQPGQSLTLIATANQGSEATYESGFVIDKFPISRPNLTFSTLTVSNMSPEDSSIYLCSIRTGDGAPLHFGNGTRLTVT.

The chain is built from TRBV6-1 and TRBJ1-4; D call uncertain. Trimming shortened V by 2 bases and J by 6 bases, and 13 bases separated the two germline ends. CDR3 length: 15 residues. From germline, CDR1 is MNHNS and CDR2 SASEGT. The CDR3 sequence is CASSELEGGDEKLFF. CDR3 DNA sequence: TGTGCCAGCAGTGAACTCGAGGGCGGGGATGAAAAACTGTTTTTT.